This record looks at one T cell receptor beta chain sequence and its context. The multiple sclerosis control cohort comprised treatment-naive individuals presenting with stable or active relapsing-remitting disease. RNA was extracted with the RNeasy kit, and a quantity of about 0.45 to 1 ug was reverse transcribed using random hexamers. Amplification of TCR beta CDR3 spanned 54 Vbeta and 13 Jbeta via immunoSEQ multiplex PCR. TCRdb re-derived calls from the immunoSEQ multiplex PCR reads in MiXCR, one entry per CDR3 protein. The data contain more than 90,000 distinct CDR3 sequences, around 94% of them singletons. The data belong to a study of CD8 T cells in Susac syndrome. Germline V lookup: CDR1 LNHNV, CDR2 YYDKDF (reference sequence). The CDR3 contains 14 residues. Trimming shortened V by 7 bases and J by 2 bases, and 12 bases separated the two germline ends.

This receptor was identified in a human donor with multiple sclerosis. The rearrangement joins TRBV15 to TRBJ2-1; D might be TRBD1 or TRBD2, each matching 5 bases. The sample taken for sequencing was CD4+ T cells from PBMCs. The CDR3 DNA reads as TGTGCCACCAAAGAGGGGTTCGCCTACAATGAGCAGTTCTTC. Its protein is CATKEGFAYNEQFF. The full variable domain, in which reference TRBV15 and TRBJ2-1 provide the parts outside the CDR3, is DAMVIQNPRYQVTQFGKPVTLSCSQTLNHNVMYWYQQKSSQAPKLLFHYYDKDFNNEADTPDNFQSRRPNTSFCFLDIRSPGLGDTAMYLCATKEGFAYNEQFFGPGTRLTVL.